The rows below give T cell receptor beta chains drawn from one sample of a study of Graves' ophthalmopathy and Graves' hyperthyroidism. Each CDR3 protein gets one entry after TCRdb re-called the multiplex PCR reads with MiXCR. The data contain approximately 410,000 distinct CDR3 sequences, 15% of them seen just once; the ten biggest clones take up 5.5% to 8%. The sequenced sample consisted of peripheral blood. Receptor source: a woman aged 18-30 years with stable Graves' hyperthyroidism. CDR3s include the opening cysteine and the closing phenylalanine or tryptophan. D genes are given only for firm matches. Only part of the rows carry a size: once, few, many, or a class if the clone is expanded.

D | J | size | V | DNA | CDR3
- | TRBJ2-5 | few | TRBV5-1 | TGCGCCAGCAGCTTGGAAGGCAGGCCTGAGACCCAGTACTTC | CASSLEGRPETQYF
TRBD2 | TRBJ2-7 | few | TRBV5-1 | TGCGCCAGCAGCTTGTCTAGCGGGGCATCCTACGAGCAGTACTTC | CASSLSSGASYEQYF
- | TRBJ2-7 | - | TRBV5-6 | TGTGCCATCAGCTTGGGCCGGAATCGCCCCTACGAGCAGTACTTC | CAISLGRNRPYEQYF
TRBD2 | TRBJ2-3 | few | TRBV2 | TGTGCCAGCAGTCCCCCGGGACTAGGTCTGGGTACGCAGTATTTT | CASSPPGLGLGTQYF
- | TRBJ1-1 | many | TRBV12-3/TRBV12-4 | TGTGCCAGCAGTTTAGACCGGCGAAAGTTGGAAGCTTTCTTT | CASSLDRRKLEAFF
TRBD1 | TRBJ2-2 | many | TRBV19 | TGTGCCAGTAGGCCGGGGACAGGGAGTGTGGACACCGGGGAGCTGTTTTTT | CASRPGTGSVDTGELFF
- | TRBJ2-7 | many | TRBV12-3/TRBV12-4 | TGTGCCAGCAGTTTAAGGGGGGGGCTACAATCCTACGAGCAGTACTTC | CASSLRGGLQSYEQYF
TRBD1 | TRBJ2-2 | - | TRBV6-2/TRBV6-3 | TGTGCCAGCAGACGATCCGGGACAGTAAAAACCGGGGAGCTGTTTTTT | CASRRSGTVKTGELFF
- | TRBJ1-2 | many | TRBV20-1 | TGCAGTGCTAGAGATCGGAGGGGGGAACATGGCTACACCTTC | CSARDRRGEHGYTF
TRBD1 | TRBJ2-2 | - | TRBV11-2 | TGTGCCAGCAGCTTAGTGACTGGGGACAGGAGCACCGGGGAGCTGTTTTTT | CASSLVTGDRSTGELFF
TRBD1 | TRBJ1-1 | few | TRBV11-2 | TGTGCCAGCAGCTTAGTAGGTGAGGGGGCCCAGAACACTGAAGCTTTCTTT | CASSLVGEGAQNTEAFF
- | TRBJ1-1 | many | TRBV6-1 | TGTGCCAGCATCCTCAGGGGCACCGGCACTGAAGCTTTCTTT | CASILRGTGTEAFF
- | TRBJ2-7 | many | TRBV12-3/TRBV12-4 | TGTGCCAGCAGTTTAGTTCGGCTGCCGGAAAGCGAGCAGTACTTC | CASSLVRLPESEQYF
- | TRBJ2-6 | - | TRBV7-8 | TGTGCCAGCAGCCCCCCGAGTTTCGCTGGGGCCAACGTCCTGACTTTC | CASSPPSFAGANVLTF
- | TRBJ1-5 | - | TRBV6-5 | TGTGCCAGCAGTTACTCGTTCGAGGGTTCAGGGGATCAGCCCCAGCATTTT | CASSYSFEGSGDQPQHF
TRBD2 | TRBJ2-7 | - | TRBV6-2/TRBV6-3 | TGTGCCAGCAGTCCACCCGGGACTAGCGGGGCGACCTACGAGCAGTACTTC | CASSPPGTSGATYEQYF
- | TRBJ1-5 | many | TRBV6-1 | TGTGCCAGCAGTGAACTCCCGAATAGCAATCAGCCCCAGCATTTT | CASSELPNSNQPQHF
- | TRBJ2-7 | many | TRBV4-1 | TGCGCCAGCAGCCAAGAACAGAACTACGAGCAGTACTTC | CASSQEQNYEQYF
- | TRBJ1-1 | many | TRBV20-1 | TGCAGTGCTAGAGATGAACAAAAGGGTTACACTGAAGCTTTCTTT | CSARDEQKGYTEAFF
- | TRBJ1-2 | many | TRBV19 | TGTGCCAGCAGCTCGGACAGCGCAGCATATGGCTACACCTTC | CASSSDSAAYGYTF
TRBD1 | TRBJ1-1 | many | TRBV12-3/TRBV12-4 | TGTGCCAGCAGCTCCGGAAGGGGGCTGAACACTGAAGCTTTCTTT | CASSSGRGLNTEAFF
- | TRBJ2-7 | many | TRBV5-1 | TGCGCCAGCAGCGCCACGGGGGCTGCCTACGAGCAGTACTTC | CASSATGAAYEQYF
TRBD2 | TRBJ2-7 | - | TRBV11-2 | TGTGCCAGCAGCTTAGAAAGCGGGGCCACCTACGAGCAGTACTTC | CASSLESGATYEQYF
TRBD1 | TRBJ1-5 | many | TRBV27 | TGTGCCAGCACCAGCCGACAGGGACAGCCCCAGCATTTT | CASTSRQGQPQHF
TRBD1 | TRBJ2-3 | - | TRBV20-1 | TGCAGTGCTTCGCACAGGGGACCAAGCACAGATACGCAGTATTTT | CSASHRGPSTDTQYF
- | TRBJ1-1 | many | TRBV6-5 | TGTGCCAGCAGTTACCTATCAGCCCTAGGGGCTGGGACTGAAGCTTTCTTT | CASSYLSALGAGTEAFF
- | TRBJ1-1 | many | TRBV12-3/TRBV12-4 | TGTGCCAGCATTCCCGGGAGGGGATGGACTGAAGCTTTCTTT | CASIPGRGWTEAFF
TRBD1 | TRBJ2-5 | many | TRBV9 | TGTGCCAGCAGCGTAAGCCCACAGGGGCAAGAGACCCAGTACTTC | CASSVSPQGQETQYF
- | TRBJ2-7 | - | TRBV12-3/TRBV12-4 | TGCGCCAGCAGCCAAGTGTATGTCGAGCCTACCTACGAGCAGTACTTC | CASSQVYVEPTYEQYF
TRBD1 | TRBJ1-1 | many | TRBV6-1 | TGTGCCAGCAGGGATCGGACAGGATACACTGAAGCTTTCTTT | CASRDRTGYTEAFF
- | TRBJ2-5 | - | TRBV5-1 | TGCGCCAGCAGCTTGGAACCGTGGGGCGGGGACCACTTC | CASSLEPWGGDHF
TRBD1 | TRBJ1-1 | many | TRBV12-3/TRBV12-4 | TGTGCCAGCAGTAGCACCGGGACAGGGAAAGCTTTCTTT | CASSSTGTGKAFF
TRBD1 | TRBJ2-7 | many | TRBV9 | TGTGCCAGCAGCCCCCAAGGGGACAGGTCCATGTACGAGCAGTACTTC | CASSPQGDRSMYEQYF
- | TRBJ1-1 | - | TRBV10-3 | TGTGCCATCAGTGAGTCGACCGATCTAGCTGAAGCTTTCTTT | CAISESTDLAEAFF
TRBD2 | TRBJ2-5 | - | TRBV20-1 | TGCAGTGCTAGAGGGGGGAACCTAGCGGGGGGGCCCGAGACCCAGTACTTC | CSARGGNLAGGPETQYF
- | TRBJ2-2 | many | TRBV6-2/TRBV6-3 | TGTGCCAGCAGTCACCCTGACCACTTCACCGGGGAGCTGTTTTTT | CASSHPDHFTGELFF
- | TRBJ1-1 | many | TRBV7-9 | TGTGCCAGCAGGACGGGAAAGGGGGGTACTGAAGCTTTCTTT | CASRTGKGGTEAFF
TRBD1 | TRBJ1-1 | many | TRBV5-1 | TGCGCCAGCAGCTTTGGCCCCGGGACAGCAAACACTGAAGCTTTCTTT | CASSFGPGTANTEAFF
TRBD1 | TRBJ1-5 | many | TRBV12-3/TRBV12-4 | TGTGCCAGCAGTGGGACAGGGGTTGCCCATCAGCCCCAGCATTTT | CASSGTGVAHQPQHF
TRBD1 | TRBJ1-1 | - | TRBV12-3/TRBV12-4 | TGTGCCAGCAGTTTTGGGTCTCAGGGGGCAAACACTGAAGCTTTCTTT | CASSFGSQGANTEAFF
- | TRBJ1-1 | - | TRBV6-2/TRBV6-3 | TGTGCCACCCAGATGAACACTGAAGCTTTCTTT | CATQMNTEAFF
TRBD1 | TRBJ2-4 | - | TRBV12-3/TRBV12-4 | TGTGCCAGCAGCCGGGGACAGGGGATCCTAGCCAAAAACATTAAGTACTTC | CASSRGQGILAKNIKYF
- | TRBJ1-2 | many | TRBV27 | TGTGCCAGCAAGGGTGGCGTATATGGCTACACCTTC | CASKGGVYGYTF
- | TRBJ2-5 | few | TRBV5-1 | TGCGCCAGCAGCTTGGCCATTGAAGAGACCCAGTACTTC | CASSLAIEETQYF
- | TRBJ1-6 | many | TRBV5-1 | TGCGCCAGCAGAAGGGACACCCCTTCTTCACCCCTCCACTTT | CASRRDTPSSPLHF
- | TRBJ1-3 | many | TRBV7-8 | TGTGCCAGCAGCCTGGACTCCGGCTCTGGAAACACCATATATTTT | CASSLDSGSGNTIYF
- | TRBJ2-4 | many | TRBV7-4 | TGTGCCAGCAGCTTACCCTCTAGGCGAGCGGCAGCCAAAAACATTCAGTACTTC | CASSLPSRRAAAKNIQYF
- | TRBJ2-2 | few | TRBV5-1 | TGCGCCAGCAGTCAAGGTTCAGGGTATGAGGCCGGGGAGCTGTTTTTT | CASSQGSGYEAGELFF
TRBD1 | TRBJ2-7 | many | TRBV19 | TGTGCCAGTAGTATAGCGGGACAGGCAAGCTCCTACGAGCAGTACTTC | CASSIAGQASSYEQYF
TRBD1 | TRBJ2-7 | - | TRBV12-3/TRBV12-4 | TGTGCCAGCAGCCAACAGGGGGGTAGCTACGAGCAGTACTTC | CASSQQGGSYEQYF
TRBD1 | TRBJ1-1 | many | TRBV7-9 | TGTGCCAGCAGTCCACCGGGACAGCCGAACACTGAAGCTTTCTTT | CASSPPGQPNTEAFF
- | TRBJ1-1 | many | TRBV12-3/TRBV12-4 | TGTGCCAGCAGTTTTGGGAGCACTGAAGCTTTCTTT | CASSFGSTEAFF
- | TRBJ1-1 | - | TRBV10-2 | TGCGCCAGCGTGGGGGACTCCTGGGCTGAAGCTTTCTTT | CASVGDSWAEAFF
- | TRBJ1-2 | few | TRBV19 | TGTGCCAGTACTCTTGACAGTAACTATGGCTACACCTTC | CASTLDSNYGYTF